This TCR beta chain was retrieved from a study of metastatic and nonmetastatic thyroid tumors. Study summary: Repertoires were compared across blood and tumor or nodule tissue from malignant and benign thyroid patients. Study results and limitations: Malignant thyroid tumors reportedly exceeded benign nodules significantly in TCR beta diversity, with the difference appearing in blood and tumor.

This clone was found a few times. Its specificity is not known. A much larger clone sits a single nucleotide away, making a read error possible. Every patient was untreated before thyroid surgery. Germline V gives CDR1 MNHNS, CDR2 SASEGT. CDR3 length equals 13 residues. In the study's own analysis: Clinicopathological groups supplied CDR3 differences that were used to build a distant-metastasis classifier for papillary thyroid cancer. Using MiXCR, TCRdb reanalyzed the PCR reads. The V and J calls reflect TCRdb's pipeline rather than the authors' work. The table shows some 35,000 clones, with about 27% occurring only once.

The clonotype was recovered from a male donor with papillary thyroid cancer or a benign thyroid nodule (not recorded which). Some clones in this sample may be carry-over from other donors' samples. The chain has TRBV6-1 and TRBJ1-1, with unresolved D. The source material was blood. CDR3 loop: CVSSGGLGTEAFF. CDR3 in DNA: TGTGTCAGCAGTGGAGGGTTAGGCACTGAAGCTTTCTTT.